This TCR beta chain emerged from a study of cytomegalovirus exposure and HLA in healthy donors. Study-level information: Roughly 179 million T cells yielded more than 95 million unique TCR beta sequences, as an earlier analysis found.

Primers: 60 Vbeta forward and 13 Jbeta reverse. The data were produced by immunoSEQ multiplex PCR, yet TCRdb's version contains in-frame clones alone and is incomplete. The sample consists of roughly 89,000 clones, roughly 80% of them appearing once. Study-wide results and caveats: A previous analysis found most TCR beta V segments productive roughly 87% or roughly 30% of the time.

The V end was cut by 0 bases, the J end by 8 bases, with 10 bases between. This CDR3 region has 14 residues. CDR1 is SGHAT and CDR2 is FQNNGV in the germline V gene. Healthy individuals who donated bone marrow served as the donors. Nominal health characterized the donors when sampled, though unrecorded immune exposures were likely. A remark on this clone: Antigen unknown.

Sequencing was performed on PBMCs. This clonotype was obtained from a woman in her thirties in good health and CMV-seronegative. The rearrangement links TRBV11-2 to TRBJ1-4; TRBD1 is a possible D gene (5 bases). CDR3 region: CASSLDIRAEKLFF. CDR3 coding DNA: TGTGCCAGCAGCTTAGATATCAGGGCCGAAAAACTGTTTTTT.